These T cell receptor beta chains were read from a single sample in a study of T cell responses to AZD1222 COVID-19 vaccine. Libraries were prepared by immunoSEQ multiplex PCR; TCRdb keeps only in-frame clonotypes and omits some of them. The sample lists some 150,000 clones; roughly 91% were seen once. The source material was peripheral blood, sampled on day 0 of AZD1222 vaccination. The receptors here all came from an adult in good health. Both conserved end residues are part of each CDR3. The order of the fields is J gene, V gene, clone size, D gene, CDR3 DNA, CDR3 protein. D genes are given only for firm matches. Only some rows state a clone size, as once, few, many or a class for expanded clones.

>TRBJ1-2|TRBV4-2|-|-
TGTGCCAGCAGCCAATCCCTTGGGCGGAACTATGGCTACACCTTC
CASSQSLGRNYGYTF
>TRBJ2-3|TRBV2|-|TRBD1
TGTGCCAGCAGTCTCCGACAGGGGGCAACAGATACGCAGTATTTT
CASSLRQGATDTQYF
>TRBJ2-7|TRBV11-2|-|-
TGTGCCAGCGGACAGTACGAGCAGTACTTC
CASGQYEQYF
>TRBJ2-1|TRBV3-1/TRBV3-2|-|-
TGTGCCAGCAGCCAAGAAGGGGGGGTAGGGGATCCCCTTGAGCAGTTCTTC
CASSQEGGVGDPLEQFF
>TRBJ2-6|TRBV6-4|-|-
TGTGCCACCTCTCTAAGGGGGGGCGCAGGGGCCAACGTCCTGACTTTC
CATSLRGGAGANVLTF
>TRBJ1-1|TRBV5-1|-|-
TGCGCCAGCAGCTTGGGGCCAGGAAGCTCGAACACTGAAGCTTTCTTT
CASSLGPGSSNTEAFF
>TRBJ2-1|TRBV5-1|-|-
TGCGCCAGCAAGGGGGAAGGGGTCACGCAGTTCTTC
CASKGEGVTQFF
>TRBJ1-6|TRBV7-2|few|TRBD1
TGTGCCAGCAGCTGGGGACAGGGAGAAGGTTCACCCCTCCACTTT
CASSWGQGEGSPLHF
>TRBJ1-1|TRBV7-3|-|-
TGTGCCAGCAGCTTAACCCCTCCGGGGGGGGCGGACACTGAAGCTTTCTTT
CASSLTPPGGADTEAFF
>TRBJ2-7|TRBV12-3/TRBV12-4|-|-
TGTGCCAGCAGTTTACTTTACGAGCAGTACTTC
CASSLLYEQYF
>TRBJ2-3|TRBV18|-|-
TGTGCCAGCTCACCACAGGGGACATCGGACCGGACGCAGTATTTT
CASSPQGTSDRTQYF
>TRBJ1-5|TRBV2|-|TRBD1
TGTGCCAGCTGCCGACAGGGCGGAGGCAATCAGCCCCAGCATTTT
CASCRQGGGNQPQHF
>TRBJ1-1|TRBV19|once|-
TGTGCCAGTAAACCGGGACAAGTGAACACTGAAGCTTTCTTT
CASKPGQVNTEAFF
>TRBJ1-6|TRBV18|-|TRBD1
TGTGCCAGCTCCCGGGACAGGGAACTTTCACCCCTCCACTTT
CASSRDRELSPLHF
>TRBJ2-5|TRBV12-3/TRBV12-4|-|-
TGTGCCAGCAGCCGAGGATACCAAGAGACCCAGTACTTC
CASSRGYQETQYF
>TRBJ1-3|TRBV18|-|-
TGTGCCAGCTCACCACCTCCTGGAAACACCATATATTTT
CASSPPPGNTIYF
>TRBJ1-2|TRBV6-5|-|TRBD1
TGTGCCAGCAGTTCCTTACAGGGGACTCATTGGGGCTACACCTTC
CASSSLQGTHWGYTF
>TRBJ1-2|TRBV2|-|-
TGTGCCAGCAGTGAAGCGTCCCCTCGATATGGCTACACCTTC
CASSEASPRYGYTF
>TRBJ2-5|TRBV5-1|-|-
TGCGCCAGCAGCCAGAGGACCGGGGGTGAGACCCAGTACTTC
CASSQRTGGETQYF
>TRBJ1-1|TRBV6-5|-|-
TGTGCCGTAGAGATGGGGGGTTATGGTGAAGCTTTCTTT
CAVEMGGYGEAFF
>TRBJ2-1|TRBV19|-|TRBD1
TGTGCCAGTAGAGGTGTTGGGGCAGGGGGCTACAATGAGCAGTTCTTC
CASRGVGAGGYNEQFF
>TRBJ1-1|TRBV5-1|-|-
TGCGCCAGCAGCTTGACGAACACTGAAGCTTTCTTT
CASSLTNTEAFF
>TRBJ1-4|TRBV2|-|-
TGTGCCAGCAGTGAACAGCTGGGAACTGTTGCTGAAAAACTGTTTTTT
CASSEQLGTVAEKLFF
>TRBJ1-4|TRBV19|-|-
TGTGCCAGTAGTATAGACGCCCCTCGTGGCAGGGGAACTAATGAAAAACTGTTTTTT
CASSIDAPRGRGTNEKLFF
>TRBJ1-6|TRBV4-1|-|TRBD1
TGCGCCAGCAGCCCGGGACAGGGGGCGAATTCCTATAATTCACCCCTCCACTTT
CASSPGQGANSYNSPLHF
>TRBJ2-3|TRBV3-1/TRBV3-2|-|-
TGTGCCAGCAGCCAAGCCTTAGATACGCAGTATTTT
CASSQALDTQYF
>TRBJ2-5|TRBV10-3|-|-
TGTGCCATCAGTGGAGCTGGACCCAGGGAGACCCAGTACTTC
CAISGAGPRETQYF
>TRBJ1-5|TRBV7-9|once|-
TGTGCCAGCAGCTTAGTCAATCAGCCCCAGCATTTT
CASSLVNQPQHF
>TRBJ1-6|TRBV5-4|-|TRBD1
TGTGCCAGCAGCTTCCGGGACAGCCCTTTAGCCCTCCACTTT
CASSFRDSPLALHF
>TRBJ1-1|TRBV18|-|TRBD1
TGTGCCAGCTTACAGGGGGCGCGGGACACTGAAGCTTTCTTT
CASLQGARDTEAFF
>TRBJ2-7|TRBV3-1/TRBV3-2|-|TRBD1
TGTGCCAGCAGCCGACAGGGCCCAACCTACGAGCAGTACTTC
CASSRQGPTYEQYF
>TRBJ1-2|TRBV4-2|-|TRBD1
TGTGCCAGCAGCAGCCGGACAGGGGGCAACTATGGCTACACCTTC
CASSSRTGGNYGYTF
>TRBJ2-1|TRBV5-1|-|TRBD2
TGCGCCAGCAGCTCTCGGACTAGCGGGGGGAGCTCCTACAATGAGCAGTTCTTC
CASSSRTSGGSSYNEQFF
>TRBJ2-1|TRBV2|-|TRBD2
TGTGCCAGCAGCAGGACTAGCGGACGGGATGAGCAGTTCTTC
CASSRTSGRDEQFF
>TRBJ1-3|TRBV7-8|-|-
TGTGCCAGCAGCTTAGTCTCGACGGCTGGAAACACCATATATTTT
CASSLVSTAGNTIYF
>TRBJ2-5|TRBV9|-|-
TGTGCCAGCAGCCCAGGCCCTGGAGGGAACCAAGAGACCCAGTACTTC
CASSPGPGGNQETQYF
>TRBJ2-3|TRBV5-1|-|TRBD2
TGCGCCAGCAGCTTGGACCTAGCGGGAGGAGGAGATACGCAGTATTTT
CASSLDLAGGGDTQYF
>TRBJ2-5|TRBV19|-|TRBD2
TGTGCCAGTAGTAGGGGACTAGCAACTCAAGAGACCCAGTACTTC
CASSRGLATQETQYF
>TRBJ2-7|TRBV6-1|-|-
TGTGCCAGCAGTGAATTCGACGAGCAGTACTTC
CASSEFDEQYF
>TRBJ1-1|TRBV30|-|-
TGTGCCTGGAGTCTCCCAGGGTCTGAAGCTTTCTTT
CAWSLPGSEAFF
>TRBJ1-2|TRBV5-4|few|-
TGTGCCAGCAGCTGGAACCATGGGGGCTACACCTTC
CASSWNHGGYTF